These 8 T cell receptor beta chains came from one sample sequenced in a study of blood T cell repertoires in COVID-19. The method was immunoSEQ multiplex PCR; TCRdb's version includes in-frame clones alone and lacks a portion of them. This sample has more than 200,000 clones, with 85% to 90% found just once. Sequences were obtained from peripheral blood. The origin of the receptors is an older woman with COVID-19, enrolled during active disease.

The chain carries TRBV11-3 and TRBJ2-1; TRBD1 matches at 11 bases. The V gene end was trimmed by 5 bases and the J gene end by 10 bases; junction bases not matched to a gene: 10. Germline V lookup: CDR1 SGHNT, CDR2 YENEEA. The CDR3 is made up of 15 amino acids. The chain's CDR3 is CASSHRDRGSGEQFF. CDR3 nucleotide sequence: TGTGCCAGCAGCCACCGGGACAGGGGGTCGGGGGAGCAGTTCTTC. The entire variable domain, with the rest obtained from reference TRBV11-3 and TRBJ2-1, is as follows: EAGVVQSPRYKIIEKKQPVAFWCNPISGHNTLYWYLQNLGQGPELLIRYENEEAVDDSQLPKDRFSAERLKGVDSTLKIQPAELGDSAVYLCASSHRDRGSGEQFFGPGTRLTVL.

For this clone: Germline and junction disagree at one end, which may indicate a read error. The same CDR3 is also encoded by other DNA sequences in this sample. The chain recombines TRBV5-5 with TRBJ2-1; D is possibly TRBD2 (6 bases). Germline V gene sequence: CDR1 SGHKS, CDR2 YYEKEE (reference sequence). This CDR3 comprises 15 residues. The CDR3 loop reads CASSLVGGSYNEQFF. CDR3 DNA sequence: TGTGCTAGCAGCTTAGTGGGGGGTTCCTACAATGAGCAGTTCTTC.

The chain joins TRBV12-2 to TRBJ1-5; whether TRBD1, the table's D call, matches the DNA was not checked. TRBV12-2 is designated a pseudogene. This CDR3 is built from 17 residues. The CDR3 region has the DNA TGTGCAAGTCTCAATATGACTGGGGTACAGGGTTATCAGCCCCAGCATTTT. Translating it yields CASLNMTGVQGYQPQHF.

This clone occurred once. The J gene is TRBJ2-3, the V gene TRBV28; possible D gene TRBD2, 6 bases. Between the trimmed V and J ends, which lost 6 bases and 0 bases, there was a span of 16 bases. In germline, CDR1 is MDHEN, CDR2 SYDVKM. The length of the CDR3 is 16 residues. The CDR3 reads CASSYWLGGSTDTQYF. The CDR3, as DNA: TGTGCCAGCAGCTATTGGCTGGGGGGAAGCACAGATACGCAGTATTTT.

The gene calls are TRBV7-2 and TRBJ2-7; perhaps TRBD2 as D (6 bases). CDR3 size: 17 residues. Trimming left V 1 base short and J 0 bases short, with 16 bases between. Germline V CDR1 and CDR2: SGHTA, FQGNSA. The CDR3 DNA reads as TGTGCCAGCAGCTTAGGGTTGGGGGGAGTGAGCTCCTACGAGCAGTACTTC. As protein: CASSLGLGGVSSYEQYF.

Written as DNA, the CDR3 is TGTGCCAGAAGTCGCAAGGGGGTCTACTCCTACGAGCAGTACTTC. Residues: CARSRKGVYSYEQYF. This sequence joins TRBV5-3 and TRBJ2-7; the D gene is possibly TRBD1 (6 bases). TRBV5-3 is noted as an ORF with a role that remains uncertain. The CDR3 has 15 amino acids. V lost 5 bases, J lost 0 bases, and 15 bases lay in between.

V usage is TRBV5-5 and J usage is TRBJ1-6, with 12 bases fitting TRBD1. Trimming cost V 0 bases and J 9 bases; bases outside gene matches: 4. The CDR3 totals 16 residues. Germline V CDR1 and CDR2: SGHKS, YYEKEE (reference sequence). CDR3 nucleotide sequence: TGTGCCAGCAGCTTGGTGGGGACAGGGGGCAGTTCACCCCTCCACTTT. This sequence encodes CASSLVGTGGSSPLHF.

This clone was seen only once. The rearrangement uses TRBV28 and TRBJ1-1; the D gene is possibly TRBD1 (5 bases). Germline V gene data show CDR1 as MDHEN and CDR2 as SYDVKM. The CDR3 length is 13 residues. V lost 6 bases and J 0 bases, leaving 8 bases between the germline ends. The CDR3 DNA sequence: TGTGCCAGCAGAAGGACAATGAACACTGAAGCTTTCTTT. Its protein product is CASRRTMNTEAFF.